Listed below are T cell receptor beta chains from one sample, sequenced in a study of blood T cell repertoires in COVID-19. Measured with immunoSEQ multiplex PCR; TCRdb has only the in-frame clones, and not every one. The sample includes around 270,000 clones, about nine tenths of them seen just once. The sequenced material came from peripheral blood. The receptors were sampled from a young adult with COVID-19, enrolled during active disease. CDR3s include the opening cysteine and the closing phenylalanine or tryptophan. D genes are given only for firm matches. Only part of the rows carry a size: once, few, many, or a class if the clone is expanded.

TRBJ2-6 | TRBV19 | TRBD1 | . | CATKVRTGEQSGANVLTF
TRBJ2-7 | TRBV4-1 | TRBD1 | . | CASSQVATGAGYEQYF
TRBJ1-6 | TRBV4-3 | . | . | CASSQGARTVYNSPLHF
TRBJ1-2 | TRBV7-9 | TRBD1 | . | CASSLETGLYGYTF
TRBJ2-1 | TRBV29-1 | TRBD2 | . | CSVRGGAVNEQFF
TRBJ2-2 | TRBV7-9 | TRBD1 | few | CASSHRDRVLRELFF
TRBJ2-7 | TRBV7-9 | TRBD2 | . | CASSLALASGGEQYF
TRBJ1-5 | TRBV27 | TRBD1 | . | CASSGTGNNQPQHF
TRBJ1-1 | TRBV10-3 | TRBD1 | . | CAISDQDRVTEAFF
TRBJ2-2 | TRBV7-8 | TRBD1 | . | CASSLGSQGVNTGELFF
TRBJ2-3 | TRBV5-1 | . | . | CASSLSGDTQYF
TRBJ1-1 | TRBV5-6 | . | . | CASTLYRGPEAFF
TRBJ2-7 | TRBV4-3 | . | . | CASSQDQPASAYEQYF
TRBJ2-5 | TRBV23-1 | . | . | CASSQSRGQTQYF
TRBJ2-7 | TRBV27 | TRBD1 | once | CASSLRDRGNYEQYF
TRBJ2-2 | TRBV9 | . | once | CASSGSLANTGELFF
TRBJ2-3 | TRBV29-1 | TRBD2 | . | CSVPTSGLDTQYF
TRBJ2-5 | TRBV29-1 | TRBD1 | . | CSVSTGGFGETQYF